Sequencing of this TCR beta chain was carried out in a study of cytomegalovirus exposure and HLA in healthy donors (dated by TCRdb to about 2017). About the investigation overall: An earlier analysis of roughly 500 of the donors reported about 260 Gb of sequence data and 117 million unique TCR beta sequences obtained from roughly 180 million T cells. Donor age, sex, ethnicity and CMV serostatus were collected together with the repertoire data. An early release that covered fewer than 800 HLA-typed donors contained around 300 gigabases of sequencing data and tens of millions of unique TCR sequences. Among the roughly 400 genotyped donors, roughly 80% belonged to the genetic ancestry cluster associated with self-reported Caucasian donors. In a later analysis, previously published TCR beta repertoires from several hundred donors were re-analyzed and high-resolution HLA genotyping was added so that TCR occurrence patterns could be studied. All discovery cohort repertoires had been generated using a single sequencing platform. Besides the first cohort of some 670 subjects, a separate validation cohort made up of 120 different subjects was used. The study combined high-throughput TCR immunosequencing, statistical association of individual TCRs with disease status, and machine learning to predict cytomegalovirus infection status. Typing coverage differed by locus: A, B, C, DRB1 and DQB1 were typed in about 620-630 donors, DQA1 in 500 to 550, DPA1 in over 600, and DPB1 in just under 490. Rather than using new phenotypic data, the later analysis identified candidate immune exposures from TCR beta sequences and from how often those sequences occurred across donors. The study profiled the T cell repertoires of hundreds of subjects by immunosequencing and related them to cytomegalovirus serostatus. HLA typing included class I and class II loci at four-digit resolution. In a later genetic analysis, genome-wide SNP genotypes for about three fifths of the roughly 670 donors were used, and that subset was treated as a discovery cohort. The aim of the study was to test whether cataloging public T cell receptors could identify signatures of past pathogen exposure. Across some 400 genotyped donors of the cohort, an average of about 240,000 unique TCR beta nucleotide sequences per donor were sequenced, and 15% to 20% of those sequences were non-productive. Because of strong linkage in the cohort, roughly 5 DR-DQ haplotypes were treated as single units for association and clustering. An earlier analysis of 450 to 750 of the donors used high-throughput TCR beta sequencing to judge whether each TCR beta V gene segment behaved as functional or pseudogenic.

Taken from the germline V gene (reference sequence), the CDR1 and CDR2 loops are MNHEY and SMNVEV. From its cysteine to its phenylalanine, the CDR3 spans 12 amino acids. The sequence is cut down to CDR3 DNA, 36 bases in frame from base 1. Trimming costs V 1 base and J 9 bases, and their ends lie 10 bases apart. For this clone: The specificity of this receptor is unknown. No base quality values were provided; no much bigger clone lies one nucleotide off.

Library generation was performed with the immunoSEQ multiplex PCR assay. A mixture of 60 forward primers for TCR Vbeta segments and 13 reverse primers for TCR Jbeta segments was used in the multiplex PCR. Amplification of the CDR3 region of rearranged TCR beta genes was performed with a multiplex PCR assay on genomic DNA. Amplified TCR beta libraries were sequenced as 87-base-pair reads on the Illumina HiSeq System. Concerning the study's data processing: In a later analysis, tens of millions of unique TCR beta chains were counted across the roughly 700 repertoires, and roughly 11 million of these chains were shared by at least two donors. Raw reads were error-corrected and collapsed into unique sequences with a nearest-neighbor algorithm that merged closely related sequences to remove PCR and sequencing errors. V, D and J gene segments were assigned by aligning CDR3 sequences to IMGT reference sequences. For a sequence to be retained, a match of at least six nucleotides was required to both a V gene segment and a J gene segment. Rearrangements were classified as productive when the CDR3 lacked stop codons and remained in frame with V and J, and all other rearrangements were classified as non-productive. Following IMGT convention, CDR3 was defined as the stretch from the second conserved V-encoded cysteine to the conserved J-encoded phenylalanine. The earlier analysis of about 560 of the donors excluded any sequence lacking an unambiguous match to a single V gene segment. In an earlier analysis of almost 600 of the donors, a V segment was called functional when productive rearrangements were above 56.7%, and segregating when the standard deviation between donors exceeded 5%. A statistical classification framework was built to diagnose cytomegalovirus status from the catalog of TCR beta chain sequences. V and J gene assignment, in a later analysis, came from comparing TCR nucleotide sequences with IMGT/GENE-DB human TR gene sequences. The TCRdist pipeline was used in a later analysis to assign CDR3 sequences and most-parsimonious VDJ recombination scenarios. A later analysis defined each TCR beta chain by its CDR3 amino acid sequence plus V-gene family, and excluded reads lacking a unique V-gene family. A later analysis removed several hundred highly shared, low-generation-probability nucleotide sequences to deal with suspected cross-contamination and a sequencing artifact. In a later analysis, a clonal expansion index was calculated for each public chain from normalized within-repertoire ranks of inferred template counts. Generation probabilities in a later analysis came from a VDJ recombination model fitted to out-of-frame rearrangements, and those results were checked against IGoR. In a later analysis, TCR-TCR, TCR-HLA and TCR-CMV co-occurrence was scored with hypergeometric tests, and a repertoire-size bias correction was applied to TCR pairs. False discovery rates were estimated in a later analysis by permuting HLA or CMV assignments 20 times. A later analysis grouped co-occurring TCRs with DBSCAN, adding TCRdist sequence similarity when clustering within HLA-allele-positive subsets. Repertoires with fewer than 30,000 or more than 120,000 public chains, plus five repertoires with anomalous nucleotide sharing, were excluded from co-occurrence clustering. TCRdb retrieved this table from immuneACCESS and kept in-frame rearrangements only. Not all clones are present; in checked studies, unresolved V genes account for under half, and no reason is known for the remainder. That table is the source of V, J and clone size, and D and trimming were worked out from the DNA. The sample data list some 140,000 clones, and nearly 80% of these were observed just once. The biggest ten clones account for 2.2% of the sample.

The cohort consisted of fewer than 700 healthy bone marrow donors. At the time of sampling, every cohort member was nominally healthy, though immune exposures that went unrecorded were likely present. The donor was CMV seronegative and was included in the group of about 400 seronegative cohort members. Each donor provided a peripheral blood sample, and peripheral blood mononuclear cells were used for TCR beta sequencing. Genomic DNA was extracted from the blood cell samples with the Qiagen DNeasy Blood Extraction Kit. Beyond this particular receptor, the publication reports: In an earlier analysis of roughly 560 of the donors, most TCR beta V segments were observed in productive rearrangements about 90% or about 30% of the time, broadly matching IMGT annotations. Compared with equally common non-associated chains, HLA-associated TCR beta chains in a later analysis were more clonally expanded and had lower generation probabilities. At a false discovery rate of 0.05, a later analysis linked some 18,000 TCR beta sequences to specific HLA alleles. Because HLA typing was unavailable for some donors at each locus, only the typed subset was used in association tests. A cluster of highly shared sequence variants was judged likely to be a technical artifact of the sequencing pipeline. A later analysis found that TCR association rates varied across HLA loci, with DRB1 alleles showing the most associated TCRs and HLA-C alleles the fewest. According to a later genetic analysis, donors in an Asian-associated ancestry cluster had fewer N-insertions in productive TCRs than the approximately 670-donor mean. Across donors, most TCR sequences were observed very rarely, whereas some public TCRs were present in many individuals. Some IMGT-functional V segments, including TRBV6-2 and TRBV6-3, could not be told apart with the 87-base-pair reads, so those segments were excluded. When HLA alleles, especially DR and DQ, strongly co-occurred, TCR associations were difficult to assign to individual alleles. According to a later analysis, parvovirus B19, influenza, CMV and Epstein-Barr virus appeared linked to several top co-occurrence clusters. Because counts were too low, some 16 rarely observed V segments, including chromosome 9 orphons, were excluded from the earlier analysis of around 590 of the donors. A few of the identified cytomegalovirus-associated TCR beta chains were confirmed in vitro to be specific for cytomegalovirus antigens. The presence/absence analyses assumed that sequencing depth was roughly uniform across donors, and that assumption may not be true. The classifier was reported to diagnose cytomegalovirus status with high specificity and sensitivity in both the original and validation cohorts. For the cohort, immune exposure information was limited to CMV serostatus. According to the authors, the approach could potentially be generalized to other disease states and immunological phenotypes. The study listed 170 or so TCR beta chains as associated with cytomegalovirus. V-gene and J-gene trimming of TCR beta chains was associated with a missense DCLRE1C variant in a later genetic analysis, and the association was replicated in an independent cohort. This cohort had only TCR beta chains sequenced, and the lack of alpha or paired-chain data limited which features could be detected. Correlated functional status among segregating V segments might reflect linkage disequilibrium, but an unknown experimental factor could not be ruled out. According to a later analysis, most CMV-associated TCR beta chains appeared to be HLA-restricted, and the HLA associations seemed to be driven largely by CMV exposure. A further reported finding was that TCR beta sequences accurately predicted the HLA-A and HLA-B alleles for most subjects in the first cohort.

Material: PBMCs. The sequence derives from a man aged 25-45 years in good health and CMV-seronegative. Recombination joined TRBV27 with TRBJ2-7, with the identity of the D gene unclear. The nucleotides are TGTGCCAGCAGTTTATTTTTAGTTTGGCAGTACTTC. Protein translation: CASSLFLVWQYF.